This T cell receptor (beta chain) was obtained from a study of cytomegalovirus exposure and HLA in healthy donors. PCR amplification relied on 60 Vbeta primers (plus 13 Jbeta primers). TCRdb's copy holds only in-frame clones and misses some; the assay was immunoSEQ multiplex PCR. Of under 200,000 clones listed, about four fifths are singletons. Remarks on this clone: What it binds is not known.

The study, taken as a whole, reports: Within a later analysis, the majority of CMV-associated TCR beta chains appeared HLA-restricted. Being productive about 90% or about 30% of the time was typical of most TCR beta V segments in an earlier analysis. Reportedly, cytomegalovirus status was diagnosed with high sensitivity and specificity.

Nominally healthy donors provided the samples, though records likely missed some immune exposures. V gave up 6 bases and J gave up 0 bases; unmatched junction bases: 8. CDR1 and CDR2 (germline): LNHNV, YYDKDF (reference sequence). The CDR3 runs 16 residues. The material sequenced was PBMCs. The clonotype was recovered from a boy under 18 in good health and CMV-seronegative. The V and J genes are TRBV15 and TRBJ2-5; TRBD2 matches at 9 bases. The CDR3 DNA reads TGTGCCACCAGAAAGGGGCTAGCGGGGTACCAAGAGACCCAGTACTTC. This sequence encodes CATRKGLAGYQETQYF.